This TCR beta chain came from a study of shared clonotypes between healthy human individuals. The study's findings and limits: In contrast to clonotypes shared by all four donors, non-shared clonotypes had lower generation probabilities.

TCRdb's table, derived via immunoSEQ multiplex PCR, lists solely in-frame clones and lacks some. In the table there are 2 million or so clones, over 85% of which are singletons. CDR1 is LNHDA, CDR2 SQIVND, per germline (reference sequence). The CDR3 runs to 14 residues. With 5 bases removed from V and 4 bases from J, the gap between germline ends came to 14 bases. Regarding this clone: The antigen remains unidentified.

The sequencing input was naive CD4+ T cells sorted from blood. Subset given: CD45RA+ positively selected. This chain links TRBV19 with TRBJ1-2, with a weak D call TRBD1 (5 bases). This clonotype was sampled from a man younger than 30 in good health. The CDR3 bases are TGTGCCAGTAGTCCTGCTCAGGGACTCTATGGCTACACCTTC. It yields the protein CASSPAQGLYGYTF.